This T cell receptor beta chain was captured in a study of Ad26.COV2.S vaccination and SARS-CoV-2 variants. Whole-study context: Trial arm assignment for the donor was COV1001 Ad26.COV2.S.

As to treatment: around 19 received Ad26.COV2.S at low or high dose, single or two shots; a few received placebo; per-sample allocation not given. At day 63 after the first vaccine or placebo injection, samples were drawn. Worth noting for this clone: Its antigen is as yet unknown.

Assay used: immunoSEQ multiplex PCR; TCRdb lists only in-frame clones, some missing. Found here are a few hundred thousand clones, under 90% of them singletons; the top ten hold around 7.3%. Whole-study results and caveats: Non-spike TCR breadth did not differ much between vaccine and placebo recipients.

This TCR was recovered from a person aged 18-60 years who received the Ad26.COV2.S COVID-19 vaccine or a placebo. Specimen: peripheral blood, collected in a trial of Ad26.COV2.S vaccine versus placebo.

The CDR3 here is CASSHYRGRDEKLFF. CDR3 coding DNA: TGCGCCAGCAGCCATTACAGGGGGCGCGATGAAAAACTGTTTTTT. V usage is TRBV4-1 and J usage is TRBJ1-4; 9 bases map to TRBD1. The germline V gene has CDR1 MGHRA and CDR2 YSYEKL. The CDR3 length is 15 residues. V was pared by 3 bases and J by 6 bases, with 5 bases of the junction left unmatched.